This T cell receptor beta chain was observed in a study of blood T cell repertoires in COVID-19. Across the study: Sample material is recorded as cDNA or gDNA derived from T cells, B-cell-depleted T cells, or PBMCs.

The table came from immunoSEQ multiplex PCR; TCRdb's copy has only in-frame clones and leaves some out. This sample has around 20,000 clones; about 90% occur once, and the top ten carry around 7.6%. This clone was recorded once. Deletions cut 8 bases from V and 9 bases from J, with 11 bases between. Germline V gene sequence: CDR1 MNHNY, CDR2 SVGAGI (reference sequence). This CDR3 spans 11 amino acids. The TCR was taken from a human donor with active COVID-19. The donor label of this sample is uncertain. The specimen was peripheral blood. The chain recombines TRBV6-6 with TRBJ2-1; TRBD2 might be the D (5 bases). The DNA for the CDR3 is TGTGCCAGCGGCACTAGAGCTGAGCAGTTCTTC. Its translation is CASGTRAEQFF.